This T cell receptor (beta chain) came from a study of CD8+CD57+ T cells in acquired aplastic anemia. Study details: Mean yield of DNA from sorted CD4+ and CD8+ cells was 3 to 3.5 ug.

Genomic DNA templated the TCR beta VDJ and CDR3 profiling. TCRdb analysed the reads with MiXCR anew, one entry per CDR3 protein. The sample shows fewer than 100,000 distinct CDR3 sequences, roughly half of them seen only once. This clonotype was seen repeatedly, ten times or more. The CDR3 sequence is 13 residues long. V was clipped by 4 bases and J by 8 bases, with 15 bases between them. Per germline, CDR1 SGHRS and CDR2 YFSETQ. Sequenced material: sorted CD4+, CD8+, or CD8+CD57+ T cells (not recorded which) from PBMCs. The chain links TRBV5-1 to TRBJ1-1, with D possibly matching TRBD1 (5 bases). The receptor comes from a human donor in good health, serving as a control. The CDR3 bases are TGCGCCAGCAGCGCGTTCCGGGACGGAGAAGCTTTCTTT. This gives the protein CASSAFRDGEAFF. The whole variable domain, remainder taken from reference TRBV5-1 and TRBJ1-1, is KAGVTQTPRYLIKTRGQQVTLSCSPISGHRSVSWYQQTPGQGLQFLFEYFSETQRNKGNFPGRFSGRQFSNSRSEMNVSTLELGDSALYLCASSAFRDGEAFFGQGTRLTVV.